One and the same sample provided the 18 T cell receptor beta chains below, sequenced in a study of T cell responses to AZD1222 COVID-19 vaccine. Using immunoSEQ multiplex PCR, the repertoire was profiled, and TCRdb retains in-frame clones only, with some absent. The sample carries about 150,000 clones, about 90% recorded once. The starting material was peripheral blood, obtained 28 days after the second AZD1222 dose. The receptors derive from an adult who received the AZD1222 COVID-19 vaccine.

The chain links TRBV5-1 to TRBJ1-4; possibly TRBD1 for D (6 bases). V was pared by 0 bases and J by 5 bases, with 8 bases between. Germline loops: CDR1 SGHRS, CDR2 YFSETQ. The CDR3 runs to 14 residues. CDR3: CASSLGQENEKLFF. For the CDR3, the DNA is TGCGCCAGCAGCTTGGGACAGGAGAATGAAAAACTGTTTTTT.

This chain uses TRBV6-2 or TRBV6-3 with TRBJ2-1; either TRBD1 or TRBD2 may fit D (5 bases each). Between the trimmed V and J ends, which lost 5 bases and 6 bases, there was a span of 17 bases. Germline CDR1 reads MNHEY; CDR2 reads SVGEGT. The CDR3 totals 15 residues. CDR3 protein: CASSHFRGSVNEQFF. CDR3 DNA: TGTGCCAGCAGTCACTTCCGGGGCTCTGTCAATGAGCAGTTCTTC.

In DNA form, the CDR3 reads TGTGCCAGCAGCCAAGATTGGGCGGATCCTCTCTCTGGAAACACCATATATTTT. Translation gives CASSQDWADPLSGNTIYF. The gene calls are TRBV3-1 (or the pseudogene TRBV3-2) and TRBJ1-3, with unresolved D. This CDR3 region has 18 residues. Trimming took off 0 bases at V and 0 bases at J, with 15 bases between the two ends. Germline V gene lookup returns CDR1 LGHDT and CDR2 YNNKEL (reference sequence).

The sample holds a few counts of this clone. This chain connects TRBV12-3 or TRBV12-4 to TRBJ1-5; TRBD1 is a possible D gene (5 bases). The CDR3 sequence is 13 residues long. Trimming took off 6 bases at V and 11 bases at J, with 17 bases between the two ends. CDR3 region: CASSLGTLGTQHF. The CDR3, as DNA: TGTGCCAGCAGCCTAGGGACTCTGGGTACCCAGCATTTT.

This clone was seen once. V and J are TRBV6-5 and TRBJ2-7; no clear D gene. V was cut by 5 bases and J by 4 bases, with 15 bases left in between. Per germline, CDR1 MNHEY and CDR2 SVGAGI. This CDR3 contains 14 residues. CDR3 coding DNA: TGTGCCAGCAGTACCGAACGGGCCAGGTACGAGCAGTACTTC. It specifies CASSTERARYEQYF.

The CDR3: CASSLLQGLNGYTF. The CDR3 bases are TGTGCCAGCAGCTTACTACAGGGTTTGAATGGCTACACCTTC. The chain carries TRBV7-2 and TRBJ1-2; the D gene is possibly TRBD1 (6 bases). This CDR3 comprises 14 residues. Germline assignment: CDR1 SGHTA and CDR2 FQGNSA. Trimming stripped 2 bases from V and 6 bases from J, with 13 bases between.

This clone was seen just once. The V call is TRBV3-1 (or the pseudogene TRBV3-2), the J call TRBJ2-1, with TRBD2 as a possible D gene (6 bases). The germline V gene encodes CDR1 LGHDT and CDR2 YNNKEL (reference sequence). Between the trimmed V and J ends, which lost 1 base and 4 bases, there was a span of 11 bases. The CDR3 runs 15 residues. The CDR3 spells CASSQVRRGYNEQFF. The CDR3 DNA follows: TGTGCCAGCAGCCAAGTTCGGCGGGGATACAATGAGCAGTTCTTC.

The V and J genes are TRBV29-1 and TRBJ2-6; 8 nucleotides line up with TRBD2. There are 16 residues in the CDR3. Germline CDR1 is SQVTM and CDR2 is ANQGSEA. With 7 bases clipped from V and 3 bases from J, the junction kept 11 bases outside the gene matches. The CDR3 DNA is TGCAGCGCCCGAGAGCGGGGGCGGAATGGGGCCAACGTCCTGACTTTC. This translates into CSARERGRNGANVLTF.

This chain connects TRBV27 to TRBJ1-4; 9 nucleotides agree with TRBD1. From germline, CDR1 is MNHEY and CDR2 SMNVEV (reference sequence). There are 19 residues in the CDR3. V lost 6 bases to trimming and J lost 5 bases; unmatched junction nucleotides: 19. CDR3 coding DNA: TGTGCCAGCAGCCGGACAGGGGCCGCCCGGAGCGACTACAATGAAAAACTGTTTTTT. It is translated as CASSRTGAARSDYNEKLFF.

The chain links TRBV7-2 to TRBJ1-2, with no clear D. The germline V and J ends were trimmed by 5 bases and 5 bases, with 12 bases remaining between them. The CDR3 has 13 residues. Germline V gene data show CDR1 as SGHTA and CDR2 as FQGNSA. CDR3 coding DNA: TGTGCCAGCAGCCCGGACCGGAGGTATGGCTACACCTTC. Its protein is CASSPDRRYGYTF. The entire variable domain, with the rest obtained from reference TRBV7-2 and TRBJ1-2, is as follows: GAGVSQSPSNKVTEKGKDVELRCDPISGHTALYWYRQSLGQGLEFLIYFQGNSAPDKSGLPSDRFSAERTGGSVSTLTIQRTQQEDSAVYLCASSPDRRYGYTFGSGTRLTVV.

The chain combines TRBV7-2 with TRBJ2-1, with D possibly being TRBD2 (5 bases). Deletions cut 4 bases from V and 0 bases from J, with 16 bases between. Germline loops: CDR1 SGHTA, CDR2 FQGNSA. This CDR3 spans 17 amino acids. CDR3 amino acids: CASSWRSGRSSYNEQFF. The CDR3 nucleotides read TGTGCCAGCAGCTGGCGGTCGGGAAGGAGCTCCTACAATGAGCAGTTCTTC.

The table lists this clone with a count of one. The chain uses TRBV7-3 and TRBJ2-1, with 9 positions matching TRBD2. The CDR3 spans 15 residues. V was clipped by 5 bases and J by 7 bases; unmatched bases: 9. The V gene's germline CDR1 is SGHTA and CDR2 FQGTGA. CDR3 DNA sequence: TGTGCCAGCAGCGAAGGAACGGGACTAGCAAATGAGCAGTTCTTC. It encodes CASSEGTGLANEQFF.

The rearrangement links TRBV4-1 to TRBJ2-2; TRBD1 aligns across 9 bases. The CDR3 sequence is 16 residues long. V lost 1 base, J lost 4 bases, and 4 bases stayed unmatched. Germline V gene sequence: CDR1 MGHRA, CDR2 YSYEKL. For the CDR3, the DNA is TGCGCCAGCAGCCAAGGGACAGGGGAACGCACCGGGGAGCTGTTTTTT. Residues: CASSQGTGERTGELFF.

The V gene is TRBV7-9, the J gene TRBJ1-4; D remains unclear. The CDR3 is 14 amino acids. The germline gives CDR1 SEHNR, CDR2 FQNEAQ (reference sequence). The V gene lost 5 bases and the J gene lost 8 bases, with 15 bases spanning the gap. The CDR3 loop reads CASSAITRGEKLFF. The CDR3, as DNA: TGTGCCAGCAGCGCGATCACCCGAGGGGAAAAACTGTTTTTT.

Regarding this clone: The sample has other DNA sequences that encode this CDR3 too. V and J are TRBV9 and TRBJ2-1, with TRBD2 identical over 8 bases. This CDR3 contains 15 residues. V lost 4 bases, J lost 0 bases, and 3 bases stayed unmatched. CDR1 and CDR2 from the germline V gene are SGDLS and YYNGEE. In nucleotides, the CDR3 is TGTGCCAGCAGCATAAGCGGGAGCTCCTACAATGAGCAGTTCTTC. Amino acid sequence: CASSISGSSYNEQFF.

The J gene is TRBJ1-1, the V gene TRBV12-3 or TRBV12-4; D remains unclear. V was cut by 2 bases and J by 2 bases, with 6 bases left in between. The CDR3 is 13 residues long. CDR3 bases: TGTGCCAGCAGTTTAAAGGGAAACACTGAAGCTTTCTTT. Encoded protein: CASSLKGNTEAFF.

This clone was counted only a few times. The V gene is TRBV12-3 or TRBV12-4, the J gene TRBJ2-5; D gene ambiguous. The V gene lost 3 bases and the J gene lost 4 bases, with 9 bases spanning the gap. This CDR3 spans 13 amino acids. The CDR3 sequence is CASSFGPGETQYF. DNA of the CDR3: TGTGCCAGCAGTTTTGGGCCAGGAGAGACCCAGTACTTC.

The V and J genes are TRBV28 and TRBJ1-2; TRBD1 is a possible D gene (6 bases). Germline V gene sequence: CDR1 MDHEN, CDR2 SYDVKM. This CDR3 is built from 12 residues. Trimming removed 7 bases at V and 7 bases at J, with 13 bases between. The CDR3 DNA reads as TGTGCCAGCACGGACAGTACGCGTGGCTACACCTTC. Protein sequence: CASTDSTRGYTF.